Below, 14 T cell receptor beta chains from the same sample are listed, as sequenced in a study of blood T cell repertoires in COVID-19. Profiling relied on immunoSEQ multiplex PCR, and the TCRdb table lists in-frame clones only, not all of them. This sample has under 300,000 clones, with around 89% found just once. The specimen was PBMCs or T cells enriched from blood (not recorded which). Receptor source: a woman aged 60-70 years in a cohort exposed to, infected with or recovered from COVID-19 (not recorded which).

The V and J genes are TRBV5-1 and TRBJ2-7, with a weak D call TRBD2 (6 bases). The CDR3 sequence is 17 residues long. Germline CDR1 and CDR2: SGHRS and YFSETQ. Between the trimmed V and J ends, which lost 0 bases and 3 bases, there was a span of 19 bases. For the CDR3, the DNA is TGCGCCAGCAGCTTGGATTCGCCGCAGGGAGGCTTCTACGAGCAGTACTTC. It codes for CASSLDSPQGGFYEQYF.

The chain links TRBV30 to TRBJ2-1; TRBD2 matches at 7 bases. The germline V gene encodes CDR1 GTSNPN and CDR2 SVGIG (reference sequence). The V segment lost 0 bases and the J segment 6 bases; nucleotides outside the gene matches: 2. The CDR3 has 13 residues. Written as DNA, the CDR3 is TGTGCCTGGAGTGTTTTAGCGGGCAATGAGCAGTTCTTC. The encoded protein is CAWSVLAGNEQFF.

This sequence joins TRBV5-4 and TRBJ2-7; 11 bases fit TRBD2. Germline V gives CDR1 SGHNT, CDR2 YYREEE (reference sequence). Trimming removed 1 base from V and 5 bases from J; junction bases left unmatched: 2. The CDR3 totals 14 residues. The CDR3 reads CASSLPSGRNEQYF. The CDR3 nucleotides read TGTGCCAGCAGCTTGCCTAGCGGGAGGAACGAGCAGTACTTC.

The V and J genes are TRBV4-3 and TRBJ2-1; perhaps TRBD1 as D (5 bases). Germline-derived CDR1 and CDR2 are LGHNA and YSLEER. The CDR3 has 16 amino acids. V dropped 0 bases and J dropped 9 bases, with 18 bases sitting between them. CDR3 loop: CASSQDPRVKVGEQFF. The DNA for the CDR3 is TGCGCCAGCAGCCAAGATCCCAGGGTAAAGGTGGGTGAGCAGTTCTTC.

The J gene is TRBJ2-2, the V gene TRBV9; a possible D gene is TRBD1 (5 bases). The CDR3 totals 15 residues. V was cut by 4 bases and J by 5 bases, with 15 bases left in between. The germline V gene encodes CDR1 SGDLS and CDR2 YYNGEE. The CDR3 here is CASSSTGEVTGELFF. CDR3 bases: TGTGCCAGCAGCTCCACAGGAGAGGTAACCGGGGAGCTGTTTTTT.

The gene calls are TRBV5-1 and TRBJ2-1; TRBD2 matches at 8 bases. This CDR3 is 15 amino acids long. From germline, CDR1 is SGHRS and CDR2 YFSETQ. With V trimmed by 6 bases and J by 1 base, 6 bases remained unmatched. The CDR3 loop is CASTLTSGSYNEQFF. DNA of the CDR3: TGCGCCAGCACCCTAACTAGCGGTTCCTACAATGAGCAGTTCTTC.

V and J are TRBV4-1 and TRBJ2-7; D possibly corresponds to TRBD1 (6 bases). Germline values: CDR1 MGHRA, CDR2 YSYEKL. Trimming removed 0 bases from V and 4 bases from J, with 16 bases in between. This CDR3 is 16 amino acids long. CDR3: CASSQEVEGDGYEQYF. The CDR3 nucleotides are TGCGCCAGCAGCCAAGAAGTAGAGGGGGATGGGTACGAGCAGTACTTC.

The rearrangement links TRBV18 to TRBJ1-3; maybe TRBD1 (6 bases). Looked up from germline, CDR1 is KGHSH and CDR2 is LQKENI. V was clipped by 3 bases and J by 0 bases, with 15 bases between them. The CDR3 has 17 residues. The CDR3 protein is CASSPRQELLSGNTIYF. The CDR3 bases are TGTGCCAGCTCACCGAGACAGGAGCTCCTCTCTGGAAACACCATATATTTT.

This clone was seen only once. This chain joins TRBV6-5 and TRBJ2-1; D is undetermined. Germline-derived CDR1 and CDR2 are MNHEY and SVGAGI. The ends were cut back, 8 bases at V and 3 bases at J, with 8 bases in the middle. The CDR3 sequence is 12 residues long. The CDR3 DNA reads TGTGCCAGCGGAGTAATCTACAATGAGCAGTTCTTC. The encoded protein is CASGVIYNEQFF.

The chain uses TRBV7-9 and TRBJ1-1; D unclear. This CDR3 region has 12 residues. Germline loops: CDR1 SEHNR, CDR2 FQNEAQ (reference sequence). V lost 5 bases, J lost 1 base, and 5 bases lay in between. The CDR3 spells CASSPQNTEAFF. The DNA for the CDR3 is TGTGCCAGCAGCCCCCAGAACACTGAAGCTTTCTTT. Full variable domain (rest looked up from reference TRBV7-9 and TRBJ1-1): DTGVSQNPRHKITKRGQNVTFRCDPISEHNRLYWYRQTLGQGPEFLTYFQNEAQLEKSRLLSDRFSAERPKGSFSTLEIQRTEQGDSAMYLCASSPQNTEAFFGQGTRLTVV.

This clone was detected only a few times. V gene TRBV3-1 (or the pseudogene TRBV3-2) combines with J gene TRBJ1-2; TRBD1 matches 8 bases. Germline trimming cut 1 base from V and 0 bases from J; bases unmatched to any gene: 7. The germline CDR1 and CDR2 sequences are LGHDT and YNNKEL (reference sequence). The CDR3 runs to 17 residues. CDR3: CASSQARGTGANYGYTF. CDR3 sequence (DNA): TGTGCCAGCAGCCAAGCTCGGGGGACAGGAGCTAACTATGGCTACACCTTC.

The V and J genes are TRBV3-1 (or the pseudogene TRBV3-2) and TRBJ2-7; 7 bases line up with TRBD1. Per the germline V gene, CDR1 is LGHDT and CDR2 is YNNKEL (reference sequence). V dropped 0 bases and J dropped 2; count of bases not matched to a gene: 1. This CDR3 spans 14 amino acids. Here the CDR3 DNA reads TGTGCCAGCAGCCAAGAACAGGGGACCTACGAGCAGTACTTC. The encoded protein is CASSQEQGTYEQYF.

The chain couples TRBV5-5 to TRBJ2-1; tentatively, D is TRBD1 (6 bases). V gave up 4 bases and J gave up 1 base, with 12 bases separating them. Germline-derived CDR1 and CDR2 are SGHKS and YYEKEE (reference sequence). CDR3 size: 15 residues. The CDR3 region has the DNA TGTGCCAGCAGCCGCCCCGGACAGTCCTACAATGAGCAGTTCTTC. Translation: CASSRPGQSYNEQFF.

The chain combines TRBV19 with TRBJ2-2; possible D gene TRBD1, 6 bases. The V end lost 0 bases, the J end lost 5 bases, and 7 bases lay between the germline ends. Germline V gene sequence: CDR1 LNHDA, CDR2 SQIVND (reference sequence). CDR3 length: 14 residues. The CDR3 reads CASSIDRGTGELFF. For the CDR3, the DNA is TGTGCCAGTAGTATAGACAGGGGTACCGGGGAGCTGTTTTTT.